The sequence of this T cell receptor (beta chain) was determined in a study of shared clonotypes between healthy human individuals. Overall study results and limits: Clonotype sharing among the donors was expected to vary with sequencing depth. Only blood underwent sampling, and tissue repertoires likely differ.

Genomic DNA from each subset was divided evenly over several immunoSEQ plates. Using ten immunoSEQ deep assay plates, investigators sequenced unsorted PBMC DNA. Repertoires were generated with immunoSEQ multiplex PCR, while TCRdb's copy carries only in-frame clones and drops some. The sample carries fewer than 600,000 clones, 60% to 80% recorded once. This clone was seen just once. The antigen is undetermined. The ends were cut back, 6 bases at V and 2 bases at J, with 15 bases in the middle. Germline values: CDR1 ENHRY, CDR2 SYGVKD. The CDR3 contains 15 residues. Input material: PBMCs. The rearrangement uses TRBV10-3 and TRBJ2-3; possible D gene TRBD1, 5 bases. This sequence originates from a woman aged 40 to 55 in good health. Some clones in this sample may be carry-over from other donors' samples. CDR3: CAISRSGPNTDTQYF. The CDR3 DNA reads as TGTGCCATCAGCCGGTCAGGGCCTAACACAGATACGCAGTATTTT.